Below, 20 T cell receptor beta chains from the same sample are listed, as sequenced in a study of CD8 T cells in ankylosing spondylitis. Study-wide results and caveats: A TCR beta motif of under 10 highly homologous variants seemed to mark ankylosing spondylitis blood.

These TCRs are of unknown antigen specificity. TCRdb redid the calling of the 5' RACE reads with MiXCR, one entry per CDR3 protein. The data show some 220,000 distinct CDR3 sequences, about 7% seen once. Sequenced: blood, either unsorted or a sorted T cell fraction (not recorded which). The receptor source for this set is a male donor with ankylosing spondylitis.

This clonotype was observed at least ten times. V usage is TRBV5-6 and J usage is TRBJ1-4, with D possibly matching TRBD1 (5 bases). CDR3 length equals 14 residues. The germline V gene encodes CDR1 SGHDT and CDR2 YYEEEE. Trimming left V 0 bases short and J 6 bases short, with 9 bases between. The CDR3 region has the DNA TGTGCCAGCAGCTTGGACCAGGGAGATGAAAAACTGTTTTTT. Its protein is CASSLDQGDEKLFF.

At least ten counts were recorded for this clonotype. The rearrangement joins TRBV27 to TRBJ2-7; 9 bases agree with TRBD2. Germline CDR1 reads MNHEY; CDR2 reads SMNVEV (reference sequence). V shed 2 bases, J shed 4 bases, and the junction held 9 bases outside the gene matches. The CDR3 totals 16 residues. This chain's CDR3 is CASSLISAGGPYEQYF. Written as DNA, the CDR3 is TGTGCCAGCAGTTTAATTTCAGCGGGAGGACCTTACGAGCAGTACTTC.

This clonotype occurred a few times. The chain employs TRBV5-1 and TRBJ2-7; 8 nucleotides match TRBD1. The CDR3 runs 14 residues. Germline-derived CDR1 and CDR2 are SGHRS and YFSETQ. J was trimmed by 6 bases and V by 4 bases; bases with no gene match: 9. CDR3 bases: TGCGCCAGCAGCCTCAGGACAGGGCTAGGCGAGCAGTACTTC. Translating it yields CASSLRTGLGEQYF.

This clonotype was observed many times. The gene calls are TRBV3-1 and TRBJ2-5; 7 bases line up with TRBD1. The CDR3 spans 17 residues. CDR1 LGHDT and CDR2 YNNKEL come from the germline V gene (reference sequence). Unmatched junction bases numbered 11, after V lost 4 bases and J lost 0 bases. The CDR3 nucleotides are TGTGCCAGCAGCCCAACTACCGTGGGGACAGACCAAGAGACCCAGTACTTC. This sequence encodes CASSPTTVGTDQETQYF.

This clonotype was counted ten times or more. This rearrangement joins TRBV9 to TRBJ1-4; tentatively, D is TRBD1 (5 bases). This CDR3 has 15 residues. Trimming pared 0 bases from V and 3 bases from J, leaving 9 bases between. The V gene's germline CDR1 is SGDLS and CDR2 YYNGEE. The DNA of the CDR3 is TGTGCCAGCAGCGTAGGGGGCGATGCTAATGAAAAACTGTTTTTT. It specifies CASSVGGDANEKLFF.

For this clonotype: Possible read error: a much larger clone is one base away. The chain recombines TRBV20-1 with TRBJ2-7, with D perhaps assigned TRBD1 or TRBD2 (5 bases each). The V and J ends lost 1 base and 3 bases respectively, with 16 bases between them. CDR3 length: 15 residues. Germline V gene sequence: CDR1 DFQATT, CDR2 SNEGSKA (reference sequence). CDR3 loop: CSARVSSRVHYEQYF. The CDR3, as DNA: TGCAGTGCTAGAGTCTCTAGCAGGGTCCACTACGAGCAGTACTTC.

This clonotype was detected ten times or more. The chain combines TRBV5-1 with TRBJ2-1; the D gene is possibly TRBD1 (5 bases). Germline V gene lookup returns CDR1 SGHRS and CDR2 YFSETQ. Between the trimmed V and J ends, which lost 3 bases and 5 bases, there was a span of 15 bases. This CDR3 is built from 15 residues. CDR3 region: CASSSTTGAHNEQFF. In nucleotides, the CDR3 is TGCGCCAGCAGCTCAACGACTGGGGCCCACAATGAGCAGTTCTTC.

Ten or more counts support this clonotype. The chain carries TRBV7-9 and TRBJ1-1; 9 bases match TRBD1. V shed 5 bases and J 6 bases; nucleotides not matched to a gene: 10. CDR3 length equals 15 residues. Germline lookup yields CDR1 SEHNR and CDR2 FQNEAQ (reference sequence). The CDR3 region has the DNA TGTGCCAGCAGCCCAGGGACAGGGATTTTTGCTGAAGCTTTCTTT. It yields the protein CASSPGTGIFAEAFF.

The table lists this clonotype with many counts. The V and J genes are TRBV21-1 and TRBJ1-5. TRBV21-1 is designated a pseudogene. The CDR3 runs to 15 residues. Here the CDR3 DNA reads TGTGCCAGCAGCAAAAGTATGGCAGTCAATCAGCCCCAGCATTTT. This sequence encodes CASSKSMAVNQPQHF.

A few counts support this clonotype. This sequence joins TRBV7-9 and TRBJ2-7, with a possible D match to TRBD2 (6 bases). Trimming removed 11 bases at V and 0 bases at J, with 14 bases between. CDR1 and CDR2 (germline): SEHNR, FQNEAQ (reference sequence). The CDR3 is made up of 13 amino acids. CDR3 sequence: CAASAGSSYEQYF. The CDR3 coding sequence is TGTGCCGCATCGGCGGGGAGCTCCTACGAGCAGTACTTC.

This clonotype was picked up many times. The rearrangement uses TRBV15 and TRBJ1-2, with unresolved D. This CDR3 region has 16 residues. Germline loops: CDR1 LNHNV, CDR2 YYDKDF (reference sequence). V lost 1 base, J lost 2 bases, and 14 bases lay in between. CDR3 nucleotides: TGTGCCACCAGCAGAGGCCCCTTGGTTACCAACTATGGCTACACCTTC. It yields the protein CATSRGPLVTNYGYTF.

This clonotype was picked up many times. The chain uses TRBV24-1 and TRBJ2-3, with a weak D call TRBD2 (5 bases). CDR3 size: 13 residues. The germline CDR1 and CDR2 sequences are KGHDR and SFDVKD. Trimming stripped 9 bases from V and 2 bases from J, with 11 bases between. The CDR3 region has the DNA TGTGCCACCTGCAGCGGACTCACAGATACGCAGTATTTT. It yields the protein CATCSGLTDTQYF.

This clonotype was picked up many times. The V gene is TRBV29-1, the J gene TRBJ2-3; 7 positions agree with TRBD1. From germline, CDR1 is SQVTM and CDR2 ANQGSEA. V was clipped by 6 bases and J by 4 bases; unmatched bases: 13. The CDR3 covers 15 residues. CDR3 DNA sequence: TGCAGCGTCCAATTAGCCACAGGGGAAGCAGATACGCAGTATTTT. It is translated as CSVQLATGEADTQYF.

Many counts were recorded for this clonotype. The rearrangement joins TRBV12-3 or TRBV12-4 to TRBJ2-7, with D uncertain. The V end was cut by 2 bases, the J end by 4 bases, with 12 bases between. The CDR3 is 14 residues long. CDR3: CASSLQGLTYEQYF. CDR3 sequence (DNA): TGTGCCAGCAGTTTACAAGGGCTAACATACGAGCAGTACTTC.

This clonotype was recorded many times. The chain carries TRBV12-3 or TRBV12-4 and TRBJ1-5; D remains unclear. V was clipped by 3 bases and J by 11 bases, with 8 bases between them. This CDR3 has 11 amino acids. CDR3 sequence: CASSFGAAQHF. CDR3 in DNA: TGTGCCAGCAGTTTTGGAGCGGCCCAGCATTTT.

The table lists this clonotype with many counts. V and J are TRBV12-3 or TRBV12-4 and TRBJ2-7, with 8 bases lining up with TRBD2. Losses at the gene ends were 5 bases for V and 6 bases for J; bases not matched to a gene: 18. The CDR3 is 17 residues long. For the CDR3, the DNA is TGTGCCAGCAGTCTCTCCTCAAAAAGCGGGAGAAGGCTCGAGCAGTACTTC. Translating it yields CASSLSSKSGRRLEQYF.

This clonotype was seen at least ten times. The chain employs TRBV4-3 and TRBJ2-3; D possibly corresponds to TRBD1 (5 bases). The germline V gene encodes CDR1 LGHNA and CDR2 YSLEER. CDR3 length: 13 residues. V was cut by 3 bases and J by 7 bases, with 11 bases left in between. In DNA form, the CDR3 reads TGCGCCAGCAGCCATATTGTGGACAATACGCAGTATTTT. Translation: CASSHIVDNTQYF.

This clonotype showed up just a few times. The V call is TRBV7-9, the J call TRBJ2-3; 9 bases agree with TRBD2. With V trimmed by 6 bases and J by 2 bases, 12 bases remained unmatched. Germline CDR1 is SEHNR and CDR2 is FQNEAQ (reference sequence). The CDR3 contains 17 residues. CDR3 sequence: CASSPPRLADDTDTQYF. CDR3 coding DNA: TGTGCCAGCAGTCCCCCCCGACTAGCGGACGACACAGATACGCAGTATTTT.

This clonotype was seen ten or more times. In DNA form, the CDR3 reads TGCAGCGTGCCGAGCGGGGGGTACGAGCAGTACTTC. Translated, it gives CSVPSGGYEQYF. The V and J genes are TRBV29-1 and TRBJ2-7; 9 bases map to TRBD2. The CDR3 consists of 12 residues. The J segment lost 4 bases and the V segment lost 6 bases, leaving 4 bases of the junction unmatched. CDR1 is SQVTM and CDR2 is ANQGSEA in the germline V gene.

This clonotype was picked up many times. This chain connects TRBV28 to TRBJ2-3, with no clear D. V lost 3 bases and J lost 1, with 5 bases in between. CDR1 and CDR2 from the germline V gene are MDHEN and SYDVKM. The CDR3 runs to 13 residues. For the CDR3, the DNA is TGTGCCAGCAGTTTCTCCCGCACAGATACGCAGTATTTT. It codes for CASSFSRTDTQYF.